What follows is one T cell receptor (beta chain) and its context. V was cut by 3 bases and J by 1 base, with 9 bases left in between. This CDR3 has 14 residues. Per the germline V gene, CDR1 is KGHSH and CDR2 is LQKENI. The data originate from a study of Graves' ophthalmopathy and Graves' hyperthyroidism. Amplified material comprised TCR beta CDR3 regions derived from RNA transcripts. First-round RT-PCR relied on HTBI primers, and a second-round multiplex PCR came next. TCRdb reprocessed the multiplex PCR reads with MiXCR, giving one entry per CDR3 protein. The sample records 200,000 to 250,000 distinct CDR3 sequences, around a fifth being singletons. A diagnosis was made from clinical symptoms together with serum thyroxine, TRAb, thyroid ultrasound and orbital computed tomography.

The sequence came from a woman aged 45-60 years with Graves' ophthalmopathy. The genes are TRBV18 and TRBJ1-1, with a tentative D call TRBD1 (5 bases). The sample was peripheral blood. This CDR3 reads CASSPRGPNTEAFF. In DNA, the CDR3 is TGTGCCAGCTCACCCCGGGGCCCGAACACTGAAGCTTTCTTT.